The 26 T cell receptor beta chains presented below share a single source sample, sequenced in a study of early T cells in non-severe SARS-CoV-2 infection. TCRdb passed the 5' RACE reads through MiXCR, listing each CDR3 protein once. The profile shows tens of thousands of distinct CDR3 sequences, about a tenth of them singletons. Sequencing used whole blood. The receptors were sampled from an adult who was a healthcare worker with PCR-confirmed SARS-CoV-2 infection or an uninfected control (not recorded which).

The V call is TRBV20-1, the J call TRBJ2-7; 7 positions agree with TRBD1. This CDR3 region has 11 residues. Germline-derived CDR1 and CDR2 are DFQATT and SNEGSKA (reference sequence). Trimming at V came to 6 bases and at J to 7 bases, leaving 6 bases not matched to a gene. This CDR3 is CSAYDREEQYF. DNA for the CDR3: TGCAGTGCCTATGACAGGGAGGAGCAGTACTTC.

Turning to this clonotype: This sequence may be a read error, since a much larger clone differs from it by one base. The CDR3 carries no conserved terminal phenylalanine or tryptophan, so it likely arises from a read error. The chain employs TRBV12-5 and TRBJ2-1, with 9 nucleotides matching TRBD2. CDR3 length equals 16 residues. Germline assignment: CDR1 LGHNT and CDR2 FRNRAP. Trimming cost V 5 bases and J 3 bases; bases outside gene matches: 8. The CDR3 DNA follows: TGTGCTAGTGGTCCCCCAACTAGCGGGTTCTACAATGAGCAGTTCTAC. The encoded protein is CASGPPTSGFYNEQFY.

The chain joins TRBV18 to TRBJ1-2; D possibly corresponds to TRBD1 (5 bases). V lost 3 bases and J lost 4, with 9 bases in between. Germline V gene data show CDR1 as KGHSH and CDR2 as LQKENI. The CDR3 contains 13 residues. In DNA form, the CDR3 reads TGTGCCAGCTCACCCCCAGGGACCTATGGCTACACCTTC. It is translated as CASSPPGTYGYTF. Together with reference TRBV18 and TRBJ1-2, the CDR3 gives the full variable domain: NAGVMQNPRHLVRRRGQEARLRCSPMKGHSHVYWYRQLPEEGLKFMVYLQKENIIDESGMPKERFSAEFPKEGPSILRIQQVVRGDSAAYFCASSPPGTYGYTFGSGTRLTVV.

This clonotype has more than one count but fewer than ten. The V and J genes are TRBV6-1 and TRBJ2-3, with D possibly being TRBD1 (5 bases). The germline gives CDR1 MNHNS, CDR2 SASEGT. V lost 4 bases and J 2 bases, leaving 10 bases between the germline ends. This CDR3 spans 14 amino acids. The CDR3 here is CASSGQLTTDTQYF. The CDR3 bases are TGTGCCAGCAGTGGACAGCTAACCACAGATACGCAGTATTTT.

This clonotype was detected a few times. The rearrangement uses TRBV3-1 and TRBJ1-1; D is undetermined. V lost 0 bases to trimming and J lost 5 bases, with 7 bases between them. Germline lookup yields CDR1 LGHDT and CDR2 YNNKEL (reference sequence). CDR3 size: 13 residues. CDR3 coding DNA: TGTGCCAGCAGCCAAGAACGGGGAACTGAAGCTTTCTTT. Its protein is CASSQERGTEAFF.

The chain is built from TRBV7-9 and TRBJ2-3; D may be TRBD1 (6 bases). This CDR3 is built from 16 residues. Germline V gene sequence: CDR1 SEHNR, CDR2 FQNEAQ (reference sequence). Trimming removed 2 bases at V and 2 bases at J, with 14 bases between. Here the CDR3 DNA reads TGTGCCAGCAGCTTAAGGGCTGGGGGCCCCACAGATACGCAGTATTTT. Protein sequence: CASSLRAGGPTDTQYF.

This clonotype was detected ten times or more. The chain recombines TRBV4-2 with TRBJ2-3, with TRBD2 as a possible D gene (6 bases). CDR3 size: 16 residues. Germline V CDR1 and CDR2: LGHNA, YNFKEQ. V was clipped by 4 bases and J by 2 bases, with 16 bases between them. The CDR3: CASSPHSGTSTDTQYF. CDR3 nucleotide sequence: TGTGCCAGCAGCCCGCATAGTGGGACTTCCACAGATACGCAGTATTTT.

This clonotype was picked up a small number of times. The chain links TRBV7-2 to TRBJ2-7, with TRBD1 matching over 8 bases. This CDR3 contains 14 residues. The germline V gene encodes CDR1 SGHTA and CDR2 FQGNSA. Trimming removed 3 bases from V and 2 bases from J; junction bases left unmatched: 3. The DNA for the CDR3 is TGTGCCAGCAGCTTGGGACAGGTAACCTACGAGCAGTACTTC. As protein: CASSLGQVTYEQYF.

The V call is TRBV27, the J call TRBJ2-7; 11 positions agree with TRBD2. V gave up 5 bases and J gave up 10 bases; unmatched junction bases: 13. Germline V gene data show CDR1 as MNHEY and CDR2 as SMNVEV (reference sequence). The CDR3 has 15 residues. The CDR3 nucleotides are TGTGCCAGCAGTCCGACTAGCGGGGTTTCTTCGAGACAGTACTTC. It is translated as CASSPTSGVSSRQYF.

This clonotype was detected a few times. V and J are TRBV3-1 and TRBJ2-1; D possibly corresponds to TRBD2 (5 bases). Trimming cost V 1 base and J 12 bases, with 10 bases left between them. CDR3 length equals 12 residues. Looked up from germline, CDR1 is LGHDT and CDR2 is YNNKEL (reference sequence). The CDR3: CASSQGSGGQFF. The CDR3, as DNA: TGTGCCAGCAGCCAAGGGTCCGGAGGGCAGTTCTTC.

This clonotype was detected only a few times. The chain joins TRBV9 to TRBJ1-1; no firm D call. This CDR3 has 14 amino acids. Germline lookup yields CDR1 SGDLS and CDR2 YYNGEE. Trimming removed 2 bases from V and 0 bases from J, with 8 bases in between. The CDR3 protein is CASSVIDMNTEAFF. CDR3 bases: TGTGCCAGCAGCGTGATAGATATGAACACTGAAGCTTTCTTT.

The chain has TRBV5-1 and TRBJ1-2, with D uncertain. V dropped 3 bases and J dropped 6 bases, with 9 bases sitting between them. The CDR3 spans 12 residues. Germline V gene lookup returns CDR1 SGHRS and CDR2 YFSETQ. In DNA, the CDR3 is TGCGCCAGCAGCTCTACCTTAGATGGCTACACCTTC. It codes for CASSSTLDGYTF. Using reference TRBV5-1 and TRBJ1-2 for the parts outside the CDR3, the full variable domain is KAGVTQTPRYLIKTRGQQVTLSCSPISGHRSVSWYQQTPGQGLQFLFEYFSETQRNKGNFPGRFSGRQFSNSRSEMNVSTLELGDSALYLCASSSTLDGYTFGSGTRLTVV.

V and J are TRBV3-1 and TRBJ2-2, with 10 positions matching TRBD1. Germline values: CDR1 LGHDT, CDR2 YNNKEL (reference sequence). The CDR3 sequence is 15 residues long. V shed 2 bases and J 4 bases; nucleotides not matched to a gene: 1. CDR3 DNA sequence: TGTGCCAGCAGCCAATGGGACAGGGGCACCGGGGAGCTGTTTTTT. It yields the protein CASSQWDRGTGELFF.

This clonotype has a count of ten or more. The chain recombines TRBV7-9 with TRBJ1-4; D perhaps matches TRBD1 (5 bases). Germline CDR1 and CDR2: SEHNR and FQNEAQ (reference sequence). Trimming shortened V by 5 bases and J by 8 bases, and 21 bases separated the two germline ends. The CDR3 spans 16 residues. The CDR3, as DNA: TGTGCCAGCAGCCCAATCCCCGGGGCTGAAGAGGAAAAACTGTTTTTT. Its translation: CASSPIPGAEEEKLFF.

J is TRBJ1-1 and V is TRBV7-9; 7 bases line up with TRBD1. The ends lost 3 bases at V and 4 bases at J; junction bases unmatched: 8. Germline lookup yields CDR1 SEHNR and CDR2 FQNEAQ (reference sequence). CDR3 length: 15 amino acids. The CDR3 nucleotides read TGTGCCAGCAGCTTCACAGGGGTAAGGGGCACTGAAGCTTTCTTT. It specifies CASSFTGVRGTEAFF.

This chain joins TRBV4-1 and TRBJ1-2; possible D gene TRBD1, 5 bases. This CDR3 is built from 15 residues. V lost 4 bases to trimming and J lost 7 bases, with 19 bases between them. Germline CDR1 MGHRA, CDR2 YSYEKL. CDR3 amino acids: CASSPPGPNLGGYTF. The DNA of the CDR3 is TGCGCCAGCAGCCCACCGGGACCCAACTTGGGTGGCTACACCTTC.

This clonotype was picked up a small number of times. The V and J genes are TRBV7-9 and TRBJ2-1; 9 positions match TRBD1. J gave up 5 bases and V 6 bases, and 8 bases lay outside the gene matches. CDR1 is SEHNR and CDR2 is FQNEAQ in the germline V gene (reference sequence). CDR3 size: 15 residues. This chain's CDR3 is CASSPVGQGNNEQFF. CDR3 coding DNA: TGTGCCAGCAGTCCGGTGGGACAGGGAAACAATGAGCAGTTCTTC.

This clonotype has just a few counts. J is TRBJ1-5 and V is TRBV30; D unresolved. Trimming left V 0 bases short and J 0 bases short, with 3 bases between. The CDR3 consists of 13 residues. Germline V gives CDR1 GTSNPN, CDR2 SVGIG (reference sequence). CDR3: CAWSVDSNQPQHF. The CDR3 nucleotides read TGTGCCTGGAGTGTAGATAGCAATCAGCCCCAGCATTTT.

This sequence joins TRBV7-7 and TRBJ2-3, with TRBD1 identical over 9 bases. This CDR3 region has 15 residues. Per the germline V gene, CDR1 is SSHAT and CDR2 is FNYEAQ (reference sequence). V lost 6 bases to trimming and J lost 4 bases; unmatched junction nucleotides: 8. This CDR3 is CASSKGQGKADTQYF. CDR3 nucleotides: TGTGCCAGCAGTAAGGGACAGGGTAAAGCAGATACGCAGTATTTT.

This clonotype was seen only a few times. The chain has TRBV12-3 or TRBV12-4 and TRBJ2-2, with a tentative D call TRBD1 (6 bases). CDR3 size: 14 residues. V gave up 6 bases and J gave up 0 bases, with 8 bases separating them. The DNA for the CDR3 is TGTGCCAGCAGGGACAGCTCGAACACCGGGGAGCTGTTTTTT. It encodes CASRDSSNTGELFF.

This clonotype appeared a few times. This chain connects TRBV9 to TRBJ1-1; TRBD1 might be the D (5 bases). Trimming stripped 4 bases from V and 5 bases from J, with 15 bases between. From germline, CDR1 is SGDLS and CDR2 YYNGEE. The CDR3 runs to 14 residues. CDR3 in DNA: TGTGCCAGCAGCCCCCAGGGTGAGGGAACTGAAGCTTTCTTT. Its protein is CASSPQGEGTEAFF.

There are a few counts of this clonotype. The chain links TRBV10-3 to TRBJ1-1, with D perhaps matching TRBD1 (5 bases). Trimming took 2 bases from V and 0 from J, leaving 10 bases between them. The germline gives CDR1 ENHRY, CDR2 SYGVKD. The CDR3 runs to 15 residues. CDR3 region: CAISEQGTMNTEAFF. CDR3 DNA sequence: TGTGCCATCAGTGAGCAGGGTACGATGAACACTGAAGCTTTCTTT.

A remark on this clonotype: This may stem from a read error, because a much larger clone lies one nucleotide away. The chain combines TRBV6-5 with TRBJ2-7; TRBD1 aligns across 9 bases. Germline loops: CDR1 MNHEY, CDR2 SVGAGI. The CDR3 is made up of 13 amino acids. This CDR3 reads CASSRDRAYKQYF. In DNA, the CDR3 is TGTGCCAGCAGTCGGGACAGGGCCTACAAGCAGTACTTC.

This clonotype occurred many times. The rearrangement joins TRBV6-2 or TRBV6-3 to TRBJ1-3; D gene ambiguous. CDR3 size: 13 residues. CDR1 and CDR2 from the germline V gene are MNHEY and SVGEGT. Trimming left V 5 bases short and J 7 bases short, with 12 bases between. The chain's CDR3 is CASSHRTFNTIYF. The CDR3 nucleotides read TGTGCCAGCAGTCACCGGACCTTCAACACCATATATTTT.

In DNA, the CDR3 is TGTGCCAGCAGCTTAACTCCAGGAGAGACCCAGTACTTC. This sequence encodes CASSLTPGETQYF. V usage is TRBV7-9 and J usage is TRBJ2-5; D remains unclear. Per germline, CDR1 SEHNR and CDR2 FQNEAQ (reference sequence). This CDR3 spans 13 amino acids. The ends were cut back, 2 bases at V and 4 bases at J, with 8 bases in the middle.

This clonotype was seen ten or more times. J is TRBJ1-4 and V is TRBV12-3 or TRBV12-4, with 12 bases matching TRBD1. The CDR3 contains 17 residues. Trimming cost V 7 bases and J 1 base; bases outside gene matches: 7. As DNA, the CDR3 is TGTGCCAGCACCCGGGACAGGGGGCTTGTAACTAATGAAAAACTGTTTTTT. As protein: CASTRDRGLVTNEKLFF.